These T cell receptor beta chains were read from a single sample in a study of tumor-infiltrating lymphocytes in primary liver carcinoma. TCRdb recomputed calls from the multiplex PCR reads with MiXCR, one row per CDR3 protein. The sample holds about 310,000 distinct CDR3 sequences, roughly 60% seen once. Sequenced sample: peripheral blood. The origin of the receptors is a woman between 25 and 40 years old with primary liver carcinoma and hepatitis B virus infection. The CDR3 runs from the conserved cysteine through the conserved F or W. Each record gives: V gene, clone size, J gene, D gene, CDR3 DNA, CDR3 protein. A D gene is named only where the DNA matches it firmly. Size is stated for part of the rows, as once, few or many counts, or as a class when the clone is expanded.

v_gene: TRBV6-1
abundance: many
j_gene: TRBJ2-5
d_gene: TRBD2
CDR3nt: TGTGCCAGCAATAAAGGACTAGCGGGAGGGCGGGAGACCCAGTACTTC
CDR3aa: CASNKGLAGGRETQYF

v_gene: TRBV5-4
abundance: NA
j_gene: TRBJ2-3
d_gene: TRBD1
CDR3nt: TGTGCCAGCAGCCCGGGACAGGATGGCGCAGATACGCACTATTTT
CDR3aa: CASSPGQDGADTHYF

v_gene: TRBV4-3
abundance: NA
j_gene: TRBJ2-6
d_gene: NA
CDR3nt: TGCGACAGCAGCCAAACAGGGAATGCTGAGGCCAACGTCCTGACTTTC
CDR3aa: CDSSQTGNAEANVLTF

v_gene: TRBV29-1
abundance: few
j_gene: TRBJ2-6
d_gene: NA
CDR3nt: TGCAGCGCCAGGGACGGAGGCTCTGGGGCCAACGTCCTGACTTTC
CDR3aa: CSARDGGSGANVLTF

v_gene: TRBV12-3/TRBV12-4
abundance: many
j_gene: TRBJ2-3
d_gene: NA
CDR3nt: TGTGCCAGCAGTCTGCCCGGGACGCGAGCAGATACGCAGTATTTT
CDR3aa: CASSLPGTRADTQYF

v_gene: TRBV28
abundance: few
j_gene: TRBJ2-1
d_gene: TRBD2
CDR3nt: TGTGCCAGCAGTCCCCGGACTAGCGGGAGTCCCGATGAGCAGTTCTTC
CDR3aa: CASSPRTSGSPDEQFF

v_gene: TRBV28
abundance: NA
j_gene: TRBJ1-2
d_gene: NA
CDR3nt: TGTGCCAGCAGTTTACGGTGCCCCGCATACGAAAAATATGGCTACACCTTC
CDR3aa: CASSLRCPAYEKYGYTF

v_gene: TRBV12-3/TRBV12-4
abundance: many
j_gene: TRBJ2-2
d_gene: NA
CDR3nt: TGTGCCAGCAGTTTAAGGGACGTCTCCACCGGGGAGCTGTTTTTT
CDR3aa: CASSLRDVSTGELFF

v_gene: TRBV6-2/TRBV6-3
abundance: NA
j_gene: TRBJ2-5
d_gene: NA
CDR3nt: TGTGCCAGCTGTTACTTGTCGGCTCAAGAGACCCAGTACTTC
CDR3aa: CASCYLSAQETQYF

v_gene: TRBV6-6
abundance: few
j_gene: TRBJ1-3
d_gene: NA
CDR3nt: TGTGCCAGCAGTTACGGGGGTTCCGGAAACACCATATATTTT
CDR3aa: CASSYGGSGNTIYF

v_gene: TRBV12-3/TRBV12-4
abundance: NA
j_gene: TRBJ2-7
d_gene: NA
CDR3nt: TGTGCCAGAAGGAGAGGGGGGACCTTAATCGAGCAGTACTTC
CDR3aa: CARRRGGTLIEQYF

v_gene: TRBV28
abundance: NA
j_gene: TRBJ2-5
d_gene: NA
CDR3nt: TGTGCCAGCAGTCTTGTGGGGGAAGGGCAAGGGACCCAGTACTTC
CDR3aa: CASSLVGEGQGTQYF

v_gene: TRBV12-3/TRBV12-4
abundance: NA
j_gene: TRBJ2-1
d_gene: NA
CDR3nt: TGTGCCAGCAGTCTACCCTCTGGGGCGGGATCCCACAATGAGCAGTTCTTC
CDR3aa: CASSLPSGAGSHNEQFF

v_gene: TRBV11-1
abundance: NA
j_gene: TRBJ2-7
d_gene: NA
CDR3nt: TGTGCCAGCAGCTCCCGCGAGACGAGCTCCTACGAGCAGTATTTC
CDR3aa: CASSSRETSSYEQYF

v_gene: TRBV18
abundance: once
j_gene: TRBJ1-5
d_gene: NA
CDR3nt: TGTGCCAGCTCACCCGACAGTGGTGAGCCCCAGCATTTT
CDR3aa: CASSPDSGEPQHF

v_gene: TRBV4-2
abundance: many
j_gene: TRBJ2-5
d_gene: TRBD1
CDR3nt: TGTGCCAGCAGCCAGGGACAGGGCGGTGAGACCCAGTACTTC
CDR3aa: CASSQGQGGETQYF

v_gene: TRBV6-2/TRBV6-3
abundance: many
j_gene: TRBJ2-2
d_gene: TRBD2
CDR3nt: TGTGCCAGCAGTCGACTAGCGGGGTACACCGGGGAGCTGTTTTTT
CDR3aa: CASSRLAGYTGELFF

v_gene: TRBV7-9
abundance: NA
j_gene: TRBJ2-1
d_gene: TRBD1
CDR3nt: TGTGCCAGCAGCCGGTCACAGGGGACGCATTATGAGCAGTTCTTC
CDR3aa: CASSRSQGTHYEQFF

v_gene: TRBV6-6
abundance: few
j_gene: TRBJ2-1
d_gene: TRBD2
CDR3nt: TGTGCCAGCAGCATCCGACTAGCCGGGGCCAATGAGCAGTTCTTC
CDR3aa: CASSIRLAGANEQFF

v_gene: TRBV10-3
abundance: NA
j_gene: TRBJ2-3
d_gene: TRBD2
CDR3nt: TGTGCCATCAGTGAGTTTGTCGTGGCGGAGCCGGGGATTAGCGGGAGCTATATGCAGTATTTT
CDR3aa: CAISEFVVAEPGISGSYMQYF